These T cell receptor beta chains were read from a single sample in a study of CD8+ T cells in alopecia areata. Repertoires were generated with immunoSEQ multiplex PCR, while TCRdb's copy carries only in-frame clones and drops some. This sample carries some 180,000 clones, almost 65% of them seen once, and the ten largest clones take 1.5% to 2%. The sample here was CD4+ T cells sorted from blood, taken at week 0. All receptors come from a human donor with alopecia areata. CDR3s include the opening cysteine and the closing phenylalanine or tryptophan.

V	J	CDR3
TRBV29-1	TRBJ2-3	CSVSAGTGLTDTQYF
TRBV29-1	TRBJ2-3	CSARRETFTDTQYF
TRBV29-1	TRBJ1-3	CSVQLQTGNTIYF
TRBV29-1	TRBJ2-2	CSVAVSGELFF
TRBV29-1	TRBJ2-7	CSVALARGAEQYF
TRBV9	TRBJ2-6	CASSVSFGVSGANVLTF
TRBV29-1	TRBJ1-2	CSALVTTYGYTF
TRBV29-1	TRBJ2-2	CSVDPRNTGELFF
TRBV13	TRBJ2-7	CASSFIGGRNEQYF
TRBV5-1	TRBJ1-1	CASSLGPSGRNTEAFF
TRBV6-5	TRBJ1-2	CASRDVSYGYTF
TRBV6-5	TRBJ2-3	CASSYSPGGDTQYF
TRBV29-1	TRBJ1-1	CSVEDPGLAAFF
TRBV29-1	TRBJ2-7	CSVSQGNEQYF
TRBV27	TRBJ2-5	CASRRQTQETQYF
TRBV14	TRBJ2-1	CASSQDYTFSYNEQFF
TRBV11-2	TRBJ2-7	CASSPMGGTYEQYF
TRBV29-1	TRBJ2-7	CSVTMASGGTYEQYF
TRBV15	TRBJ2-7	CATSRDPPGASSSYEQYF
TRBV5-1	TRBJ2-5	CASSGTAKETQYF
TRBV18	TRBJ1-2	CASSLRRTGDLMGLDTF
TRBV5-1	TRBJ2-1	CASSRGGLAEYNEQFF
TRBV27	TRBJ2-5	CASSLSRETQYF
TRBV5-1	TRBJ1-5	CASSLGPAGIDQPQHF
TRBV18	TRBJ2-7	CASSPLTGIEQYF
TRBV7-9	TRBJ1-1	CASSTGPPYKAFF
TRBV30	TRBJ1-2	CAWSLLALGAYGYTF
TRBV7-6	TRBJ2-7	CASSLDAGGYEQYF
TRBV7-9	TRBJ2-2	CASSFRTGELFF
TRBV30	TRBJ2-3	CAWTVSTGRSTDTQYF
TRBV29-1	TRBJ1-2	CSVEAQGNYGYTF
TRBV11-2	TRBJ2-5	CASSLGPSRVTQYF
TRBV5-1	TRBJ2-2	CASSSGLHTGELFF
TRBV27	TRBJ1-5	CATAPTGGDNQPQHF
TRBV29-1	TRBJ1-6	CSVKEQGTNSPLHF
TRBV29-1	TRBJ2-1	CSVGGIHEQFF
TRBV30	TRBJ1-1	CAWSEYGHLNTEAFF
TRBV6-5	TRBJ2-3	CASRGGGTDTQYF
TRBV5-1	TRBJ2-1	CASSPDYWDRGFF